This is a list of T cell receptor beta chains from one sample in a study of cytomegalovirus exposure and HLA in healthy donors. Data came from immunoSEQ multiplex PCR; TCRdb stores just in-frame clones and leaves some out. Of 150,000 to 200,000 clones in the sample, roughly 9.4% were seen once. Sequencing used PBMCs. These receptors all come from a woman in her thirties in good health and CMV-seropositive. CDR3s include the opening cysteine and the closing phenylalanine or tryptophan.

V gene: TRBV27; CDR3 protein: CASSSLVSNQPQHF
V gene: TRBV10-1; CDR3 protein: CASSESLASSTDTQYF
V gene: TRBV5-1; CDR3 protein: CASSLDTGGNYGYTF
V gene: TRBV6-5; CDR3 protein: CASSDNLEQYF
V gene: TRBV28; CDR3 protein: CASARLAASTDTQYF
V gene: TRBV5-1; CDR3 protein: CASSGGGAPNTEAFF
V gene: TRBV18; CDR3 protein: CASSPTSGSSFPYEQYF
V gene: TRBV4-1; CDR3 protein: CASSLLGRGQETQYF
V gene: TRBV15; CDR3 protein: CATSRVGGGWGYTF
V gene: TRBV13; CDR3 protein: CASSDRGNHYGYTF
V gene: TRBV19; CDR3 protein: CASSTQTGDFSYNEQFF
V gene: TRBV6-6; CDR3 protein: CASTGGIMNTEAFF
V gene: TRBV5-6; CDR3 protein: CASSPGTGGHAEETQYF
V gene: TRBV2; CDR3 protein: CASSESKVSYEQYF
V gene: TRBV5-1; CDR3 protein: CASSLKEKGLHWGRHPVTQYF
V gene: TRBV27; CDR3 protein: CASSSVDRVANYGYTF
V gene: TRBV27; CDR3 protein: CASSTRDSRFTGELFF
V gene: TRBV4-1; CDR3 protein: CASSQESTPGGYGYTF
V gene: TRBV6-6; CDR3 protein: CASSRDRGSTDTQYF
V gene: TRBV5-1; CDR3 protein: CASSLAAGGSGQYF
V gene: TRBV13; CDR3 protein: CASSLGWQKSGYTF
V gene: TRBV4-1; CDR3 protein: CASSHLGVGEQYF
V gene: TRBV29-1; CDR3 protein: CSVVDQTSARYEQYF
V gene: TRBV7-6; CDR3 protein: CASSLGGLATKETQYF
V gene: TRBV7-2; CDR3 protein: CASRVAGGGSYEQYF
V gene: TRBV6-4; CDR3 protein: CASRNTNRGSSPLHF
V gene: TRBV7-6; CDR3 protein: CASSLGAGSGNTIYF
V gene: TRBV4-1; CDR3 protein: CASSLTGPLFETQYF
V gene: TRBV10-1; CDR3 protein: CASTQNSGNTIYF
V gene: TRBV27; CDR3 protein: CASSLLIAGVAGELFF
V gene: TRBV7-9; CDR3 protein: CASSFGTSGRLDEQFF
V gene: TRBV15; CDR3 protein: CATSRDRGLYYGYTF
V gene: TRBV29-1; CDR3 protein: CSVSDAEQYF
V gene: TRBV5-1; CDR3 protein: CASSLDRGNTEAFF
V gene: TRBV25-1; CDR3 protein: CASSDVGLEEKLFF
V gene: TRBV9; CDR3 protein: CASSVGAWSTGEQYF
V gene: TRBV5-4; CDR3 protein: CASSSRSPPYEQYF
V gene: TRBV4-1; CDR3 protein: CASSGGQGDPYEQYF
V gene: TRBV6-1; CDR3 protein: CASSTGFGNTIYF
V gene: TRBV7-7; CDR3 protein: CASRRRGQLLNTEAFF
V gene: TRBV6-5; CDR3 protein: CASSPKGRGGYTF
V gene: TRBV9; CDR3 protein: CASSTSGEPYNEQFF